Shown below are 18 T cell receptor beta chains from a single sample sequenced in a study of response to subunit inactivated influenza vaccine. TCRdb ran MiXCR on the RT-PCR reads and lists one entry per CDR3 protein. The sample yields about 520,000 distinct CDR3 sequences, around 7.7% seen once. Source: PBMCs from blood, taken 23 to 25 months after vaccination. These receptors originate from a man between 50 and 69 years old who received an inactivated influenza vaccine.

This clonotype has more than one count but fewer than ten. The chain links TRBV29-1 to TRBJ1-4, with a tentative D call TRBD1 (6 bases). CDR3 length: 10 amino acids. Germline-derived CDR1 and CDR2 are SQVTM and ANQGSEA. V lost 6 bases and J lost 12, with 11 bases in between. CDR3 region: CSVGDNELFF. CDR3 DNA: TGCAGCGTGGGGGACAATGAACTGTTTTTT.

The chain is built from TRBV20-1 and TRBJ1-1; no firm D call. Trimming removed 0 bases from V and 1 base from J, with 6 bases in between. CDR3 length: 13 amino acids. Germline V lookup: CDR1 DFQATT, CDR2 SNEGSKA (reference sequence). The CDR3 DNA reads TGCAGTGCTAGAGAGGACGCGAACACTGAAGCTTTCTTT. Its translation is CSAREDANTEAFF.

This clonotype was seen repeatedly, ten times or more. The rearrangement uses TRBV20-1 and TRBJ2-1; D might be TRBD2 (6 bases). From germline, CDR1 is DFQATT and CDR2 SNEGSKA (reference sequence). V lost 2 bases and J 9 bases, leaving 23 bases between the germline ends. The CDR3 is 16 residues long. The CDR3 sequence: CSARKPNYGGSSEQFF. DNA of the CDR3: TGCAGTGCTAGAAAACCGAACTACGGAGGGTCTAGTGAGCAGTTCTTC.

This chain uses TRBV12-3 or TRBV12-4 with TRBJ2-1, with TRBD1 matching 8 bases. Trimming at V came to 6 bases and at J to 2 bases, leaving 6 bases not matched to a gene. The CDR3 is 15 residues long. DNA of the CDR3: TGTGCCAGCAGACCCGACAGGGGCCCCTACAATGAGCAGTTCTTC. Its protein is CASRPDRGPYNEQFF.

V and J are TRBV6-5 and TRBJ2-1, with 11 bases fitting TRBD2. This CDR3 is built from 17 residues. Trimming cost V 3 bases and J 3 bases; bases outside gene matches: 7. Germline V gives CDR1 MNHEY, CDR2 SVGAGI. The CDR3 region is CASSYTSGSNSYNEQFF. The CDR3 DNA reads as TGTGCCAGCAGTTATACTAGCGGGAGTAATAGCTACAATGAGCAGTTCTTC.

This clonotype came up a few times. This chain links TRBV12-3 or TRBV12-4 with TRBJ1-5; the D is unclear. Trimming cost V 5 bases and J 2 bases, with 7 bases left between them. CDR3 length: 13 residues. Here the CDR3 reads CASSNIGNQPQHF. The CDR3, as DNA: TGTGCCAGCAGTAATATAGGCAATCAGCCCCAGCATTTT.

The sample holds many counts of this clonotype. This chain joins TRBV7-8 and TRBJ2-2, with D uncertain. Germline CDR1 is SGHVS and CDR2 is FQNEAQ. The CDR3 is 16 amino acids. Trimming stripped 5 bases from V and 5 bases from J, with 18 bases between. The CDR3 DNA reads TGTGCCAGCAGCCAGGATTTTACCTTTAAGACCGGGGAGCTGTTTTTT. Amino acid sequence: CASSQDFTFKTGELFF.

This clonotype has more than one count but fewer than ten. The chain recombines TRBV12-3 or TRBV12-4 with TRBJ1-6, with D perhaps TRBD1 (6 bases). V lost 2 bases and J lost 5, with 10 bases in between. The CDR3 length is 15 residues. The CDR3 is CASSLRAGDNSPLHF. Written as DNA, the CDR3 is TGTGCCAGCAGTTTAAGGGCAGGGGATAATTCACCCCTCCACTTT.

This clonotype was counted between two and nine times. The J gene is TRBJ2-1, the V gene TRBV10-3; maybe TRBD2 (6 bases). Germline V CDR1 and CDR2: ENHRY, SYGVKD. CDR3 length equals 12 residues. V was clipped by 6 bases and J by 6 bases, with 9 bases between them. Written as DNA, the CDR3 is TGTGCCATCAGCGGGAGAGGCAATGAGCAGTTCTTC. Its protein is CAISGRGNEQFF.

This clonotype was counted ten times or more. V gene TRBV20-1 combines with J gene TRBJ1-4, with 7 bases identical to TRBD1. Germline-derived CDR1 and CDR2 are DFQATT and SNEGSKA (reference sequence). V lost 5 bases to trimming and J lost 5 bases; unmatched junction nucleotides: 11. This CDR3 comprises 15 residues. The CDR3 here is CSAPARDRGNEKLFF. The CDR3 region has the DNA TGCAGTGCTCCGGCTCGGGACAGAGGAAATGAAAAACTGTTTTTT.

The rearrangement links TRBV6-5 to TRBJ2-2; 10 bases agree with TRBD1. Germline CDR1 is MNHEY and CDR2 is SVGAGI. V trimming: 2 bases; J trimming: 7 bases; junction bases outside the gene matches: 4. The CDR3 extends over 15 amino acids. The CDR3 protein is CASSYKTGGFGELFF. The CDR3 DNA sequence: TGTGCCAGCAGTTACAAGACAGGGGGCTTCGGGGAGCTGTTTTTT.

This chain joins TRBV29-1 and TRBJ2-1, with D tentatively TRBD1 (5 bases). The CDR3 runs 13 residues. Germline V lookup: CDR1 SQVTM, CDR2 ANQGSEA. The V gene lost 0 bases and the J gene lost 9 bases, with 12 bases spanning the gap. The CDR3 here is CSVEDGASTEQFF. The CDR3, as DNA: TGCAGCGTTGAAGATGGGGCATCCACTGAGCAGTTCTTC.

The V and J genes are TRBV6-2 or TRBV6-3 and TRBJ2-3, with TRBD2 matching 11 bases. Germline loops: CDR1 MNHEY, CDR2 SVGEGT. This CDR3 has 16 residues. The J segment lost 5 bases and the V segment lost 6 bases, leaving 10 bases of the junction unmatched. This CDR3 is CASRRYSGGAGDTQYF. The CDR3 DNA sequence: TGTGCCAGCAGACGGTATAGCGGGGGGGCCGGAGATACGCAGTATTTT.

This clonotype appeared many times. The chain carries TRBV9 and TRBJ2-1; a weak D match, TRBD2 (6 bases). V gave up 0 bases and J gave up 0 bases, with 13 bases separating them. The germline V gene encodes CDR1 SGDLS and CDR2 YYNGEE. The CDR3 spans 17 residues. The chain's CDR3 is CASSVGAGTSSYNEQFF. CDR3 sequence (DNA): TGTGCCAGCAGCGTAGGGGCGGGAACGAGCTCCTACAATGAGCAGTTCTTC.

This clonotype was seen many times. This rearrangement joins TRBV18 to TRBJ2-1, with 11 nucleotides matching TRBD2. V lost 0 bases, J lost 5 bases, and 6 bases stayed unmatched. Germline CDR1 and CDR2: KGHSH and LQKENI. There are 17 residues in the CDR3. Here the CDR3 DNA reads TGTGCCAGCTCACCACCGAATCGACTAGCGGGACACAATGAGCAGTTCTTC. Translating it yields CASSPPNRLAGHNEQFF.

A few counts support this clonotype. A single base separates this from a much larger clone, so it may be a read error. The chain joins TRBV3-1 to TRBJ2-1, with 8 bases lining up with TRBD2. The CDR3 is 18 amino acids. Per the germline V gene, CDR1 is LGHDT and CDR2 is YNNKEL (reference sequence). The CDR3 bases are TGTGCCTGCAGTTTTCTCGGGAGTAAGGCGGGAGGCTACAATGAGCAGTTCTTC. Translation gives CACSFLGSKAGGYNEQFF.

The chain couples TRBV15 to TRBJ2-2; no definite D call. Germline CDR1 and CDR2: LNHNV and YYDKDF (reference sequence). This CDR3 spans 13 amino acids. The ends were cut back, 1 base at V and 6 bases at J, with 6 bases in the middle. The CDR3 sequence: CATSRVLSGELFF. CDR3 nucleotides: TGTGCCACCAGCAGAGTACTGTCCGGGGAGCTGTTTTTT.

The rearrangement uses TRBV28 and TRBJ2-2; D may match TRBD1 or TRBD2 (5 bases each). The germline V gene encodes CDR1 MDHEN and CDR2 SYDVKM. This CDR3 contains 12 residues. V was cut by 6 bases and J by 6 bases, with 8 bases left in between. CDR3: CASRGTAGELFF. The CDR3 DNA follows: TGTGCCAGCAGAGGGACGGCCGGGGAGCTGTTTTTT.